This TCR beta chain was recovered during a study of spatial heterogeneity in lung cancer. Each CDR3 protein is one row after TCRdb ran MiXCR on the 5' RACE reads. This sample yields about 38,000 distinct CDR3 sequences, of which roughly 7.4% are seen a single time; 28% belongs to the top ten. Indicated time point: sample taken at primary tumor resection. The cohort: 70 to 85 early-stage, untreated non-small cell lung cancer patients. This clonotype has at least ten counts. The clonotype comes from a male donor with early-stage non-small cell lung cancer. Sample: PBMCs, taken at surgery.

This chain's CDR3 is CASSLAGGYTDTQYF. The CDR3 bases are TGCGCCAGCAGCTTGGCAGGCGGATACACAGATACGCAGTATTTT. The chain uses TRBV5-1 and TRBJ2-3; D call uncertain. This CDR3 contains 15 residues. Deletions cut 0 bases from V and 2 bases from J, with 10 bases between. Germline values: CDR1 SGHRS, CDR2 YFSETQ.